The rows below give T cell receptor beta chains drawn from one sample of a study of blood T cell repertoires in COVID-19. Sequenced by immunoSEQ multiplex PCR; TCRdb stores in-frame clones only, minus some. The sample contains 250,000 to 350,000 clones, 90% of which appear only once. The sequencing sample was made of PBMCs or T cells enriched from blood (not recorded which). The source is a woman aged 18-29 years with acute COVID-19. Each CDR3 is given with its conserved first and last residue. A D gene is named only where the DNA matches it firmly. Clone size is not always given. Where it is, it says once, few, many or a class for expanded clones.

>few|-|TRBJ1-5|TRBV28
CASYESPGYSNQPQHF
TGTGCCAGCTACGAATCCCCGGGATATAGCAATCAGCCCCAGCATTTT
>-|TRBD2|TRBJ2-7|TRBV6-2/TRBV6-3
CASSYTGLPTNEQYF
TGTGCCAGCAGTTACACGGGACTACCGACGAACGAGCAGTACTTC
>-|TRBD2|TRBJ2-7|TRBV28
CASTRSGSPHEQYF
TGTGCCAGCACCCGGAGCGGGAGCCCCCACGAGCAGTACTTC
>-|TRBD1|TRBJ2-7|TRBV10-1
CASRDRVSSEQYF
TGCGCCAGCAGGGACAGGGTTTCCTCCGAGCAGTACTTC
>few|TRBD2|TRBJ2-2|TRBV7-9
CASSLGAGGITGELFF
TGTGCCAGCAGCTTAGGAGCGGGAGGGATCACCGGGGAGCTGTTTTTT
>-|TRBD1|TRBJ1-5|TRBV7-8
CASSRLGQKNQPQHF
TGTGCCAGCAGCCGACTGGGACAGAAAAATCAGCCCCAGCATTTT
>-|-|TRBJ2-2|TRBV5-1
CASAGQANTGELFF
TGCGCCAGCGCCGGACAAGCGAACACCGGGGAGCTGTTTTTT
>-|-|TRBJ1-5|TRBV19
CASSLQGRNQPQHF
TGTGCCAGTAGTTTACAGGGTCGCAATCAGCCCCAGCATTTT
>-|TRBD1|TRBJ1-2|TRBV6-4
CASRETGGFGYTF
TGTGCCAGCAGAGAGACAGGGGGCTTTGGCTACACCTTC
>-|-|TRBJ2-2|TRBV28
CASRAPITGQLTNTGELFF
TGTGCCAGCAGGGCCCCTATCACGGGACAACTAACGAACACCGGGGAGCTGTTTTTT
>once|-|TRBJ1-4|TRBV10-3
CAISESGLDSLVKLFF
TGTGCCATCAGTGAGTCAGGGTTGGACTCCTTAGTAAAACTGTTTTTT
>-|TRBD2|TRBJ2-5|TRBV6-5
CASRAGIGEETQYF
TGTGCCAGCAGAGCGGGAATCGGAGAAGAGACCCAGTACTTC
>-|TRBD2|TRBJ2-2|TRBV5-1
CATSRTSGSIGELFF
TGCGCCACCTCCCGGACTAGCGGGAGTATCGGGGAGCTGTTTTTT
>-|TRBD2|TRBJ2-2|TRBV6-5
CVTREDTGELFF
TGTGTTACACGGGAGGACACCGGGGAGCTGTTTTTT
>once|-|TRBJ1-1|TRBV7-9
CASSEMSNTEAFF
TGTGCCAGCAGCGAGATGTCGAACACTGAAGCTTTCTTT
>-|TRBD2|TRBJ2-7|TRBV10-3
CAISELPAGGGYEQYF
TGTGCCATCAGTGAGCTGCCGGCGGGAGGGGGTTACGAGCAGTACTTC
>-|TRBD1|TRBJ1-2|TRBV7-9
CASSFGLTGGGYTF
TGTGCCAGCAGCTTCGGTTTAACAGGGGGTGGCTACACCTTC
>-|-|TRBJ2-2|TRBV2
CASTPRTSPNTGELFF
TGTGCCAGCACCCCGAGGACAAGCCCGAACACCGGGGAGCTGTTTTTT
>-|-|TRBJ2-5|TRBV7-2
CAETFQETQYF
TGTGCCGAGACATTCCAAGAGACCCAGTACTTC
>-|TRBD1|TRBJ1-2|TRBV6-5
CASRAGGRYGYTF
TGTGCCAGCAGGGCAGGGGGCCGGTATGGCTACACCTTC
>-|-|TRBJ1-1|TRBV19
CASKRRLRQLEAFF
TGTGCCAGTAAAAGGAGACTCAGACAGCTCGAAGCTTTCTTT
>-|TRBD2|TRBJ2-7|TRBV4-1
CASSSGAGGPTYEQYF
TGCGCCAGCAGCAGCGGGGCGGGAGGCCCAACCTACGAGCAGTACTTC
>once|-|TRBJ2-7|TRBV27
CASSFVRARGSYEQYF
TGTGCCAGCAGTTTTGTAAGGGCTAGGGGTTCCTACGAGCAGTACTTC